Below, 8 T cell receptor beta chains from the same sample are listed, as sequenced in a study of cytomegalovirus exposure and HLA in healthy donors. The PCR ran on 60 Vbeta and 13 Jbeta primers. Some clones are missing from TCRdb's copy, which holds only in-frame ones; the method was immunoSEQ multiplex PCR. The sample holds fewer than 150,000 clones, approximately 79% seen once. Sequences were obtained from PBMCs. These receptors were obtained from a female donor in good health and CMV-seronegative.

The chain uses TRBV28 and TRBJ1-1; tentatively, D is TRBD1 (5 bases). V was trimmed by 4 bases and J by 1 base, leaving 10 bases between them. This CDR3 contains 14 residues. Germline V lookup: CDR1 MDHEN, CDR2 SYDVKM. As DNA, the CDR3 is TGTGCCAGCAGTTATGAACAGGAGAACACTGAAGCTTTCTTT. This gives the protein CASSYEQENTEAFF.

A few counts support this clone. The V call is TRBV6-4, the J call TRBJ2-3; TRBD2 aligns across 8 bases. V lost 3 bases to trimming and J lost 4 bases; unmatched junction nucleotides: 3. The CDR3 extends over 14 amino acids. CDR1 MRHNA and CDR2 SNTAGT come from the germline V gene. The CDR3: CASSEGAGADTQYF. The CDR3 DNA is TGTGCCAGCAGTGAGGGAGCGGGAGCAGATACGCAGTATTTT.

The rearrangement joins TRBV9 to TRBJ2-1; D is ambiguous. Deletions cut 0 bases from V and 9 bases from J, with 7 bases between. CDR1 and CDR2 from the germline V gene are SGDLS and YYNGEE. The CDR3 totals 12 residues. CDR3 nucleotide sequence: TGTGCCAGCAGCGTAGGCGGAAGTGAGCAGTTCTTC. Translating it yields CASSVGGSEQFF.

The chain employs TRBV18 and TRBJ2-2, with a possible D match to TRBD1 (5 bases). The CDR3 runs to 14 residues. CDR1 KGHSH and CDR2 LQKENI come from the germline V gene. Trimming pared 4 bases from V and 7 bases from J, leaving 13 bases between. The CDR3 sequence: CASSQGMQIGELFF. The CDR3 DNA reads as TGTGCCAGCTCACAGGGGATGCAGATCGGGGAGCTGTTTTTT.

CDR3 bases: TGTGCCAGCGGGACTAGCGGGAGCAATGAGCAGTTCTTC. Its protein product is CASGTSGSNEQFF. V is TRBV2 and J is TRBJ2-1; 14 bases map to TRBD2. V trimming: 8 bases; J trimming: 6 bases; junction bases outside the gene matches: 0. Germline CDR1 reads SNHLY; CDR2 reads FYNNEI. CDR3 length: 13 residues.

The chain carries TRBV6-5 and TRBJ2-7; a possible D gene is TRBD1 (5 bases). This CDR3 has 13 amino acids. V was trimmed by 5 bases and J by 1 base, leaving 9 bases between them. Germline-derived CDR1 and CDR2 are MNHEY and SVGAGI. The CDR3 is CASSPDSSYEQYF. In DNA form, the CDR3 reads TGTGCCAGCAGTCCCGACAGTTCCTACGAGCAGTACTTC.

J is TRBJ1-5 and V is TRBV27; TRBD1 aligns across 11 bases. Germline CDR1 and CDR2: MNHEY and SMNVEV (reference sequence). CDR3 size: 18 residues. The V and J ends lost 2 bases and 3 bases, in that order; junction bases with no gene match: 9. CDR3 amino acids: CASSLRGGQGDNNQPQHF. The CDR3 DNA follows: TGTGCCAGCAGTTTACGGGGGGGACAGGGGGATAACAATCAGCCCCAGCATTTT.

The chain uses TRBV9 and TRBJ2-7; 10 nucleotides line up with TRBD2. The CDR3 loop spans 15 amino acids. The ends lost 1 base at V and 4 bases at J; junction bases unmatched: 5. CDR1 is SGDLS, CDR2 YYNGEE, per germline. The DNA of the CDR3 is TGTGCCAGCAGCGTACTAGCGGGAGAGTTGTACGAGCAGTACTTC. Its protein product is CASSVLAGELYEQYF.